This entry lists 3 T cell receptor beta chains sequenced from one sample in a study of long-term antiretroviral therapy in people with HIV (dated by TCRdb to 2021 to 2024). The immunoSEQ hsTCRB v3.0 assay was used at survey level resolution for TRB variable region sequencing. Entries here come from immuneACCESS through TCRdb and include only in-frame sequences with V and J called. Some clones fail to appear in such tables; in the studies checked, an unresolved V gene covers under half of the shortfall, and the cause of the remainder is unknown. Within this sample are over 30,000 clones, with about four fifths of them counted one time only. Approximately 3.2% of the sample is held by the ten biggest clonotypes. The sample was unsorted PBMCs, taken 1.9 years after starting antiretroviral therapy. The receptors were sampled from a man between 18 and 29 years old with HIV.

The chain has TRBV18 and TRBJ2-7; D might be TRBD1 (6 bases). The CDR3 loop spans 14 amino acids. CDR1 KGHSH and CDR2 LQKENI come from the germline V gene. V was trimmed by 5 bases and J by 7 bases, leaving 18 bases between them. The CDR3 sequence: CASSAQGNLFEQYV. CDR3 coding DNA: TGTGCCAGCTCAGCGCAGGGGAACTTATTTGAGCAGTACGTC.

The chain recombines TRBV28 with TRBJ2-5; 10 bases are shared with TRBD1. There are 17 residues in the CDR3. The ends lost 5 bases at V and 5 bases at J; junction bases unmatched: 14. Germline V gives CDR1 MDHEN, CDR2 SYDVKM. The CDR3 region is CASSGGQGNSLGETQYF. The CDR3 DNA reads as TGTGCCAGCAGTGGGGGACAGGGGAACAGTTTAGGCGAGACCCAGTACTTC.

CDR3 in amino acids: CASSNPGTGIYEQYF. CDR3 coding DNA: TGTGCCAGCTCCAACCCCGGGACAGGGATCTACGAGCAGTACTTC. V usage is TRBV18 and J usage is TRBJ2-7; 9 bases align to TRBD1. V was clipped by 6 bases and J by 3 bases; unmatched bases: 9. Looked up from germline, CDR1 is KGHSH and CDR2 is LQKENI. The CDR3 loop spans 15 amino acids.